This is a list of T cell receptor beta chains from one sample in a study of glioma-infiltrating T cells after dendritic cell vaccination. Method: immunoSEQ multiplex PCR; TCRdb's copy keeps in-frame clones and lacks some. The sample includes fewer than 70,000 clones, 85% to 90% of them seen just once. The sequencing here drew on blood, taken after dendritic cell vaccination. The receptors were sampled from a human donor with glioblastoma. The CDR3 runs from the conserved cysteine through the conserved F or W. Each record gives: CDR3 protein, V gene, J gene, clone size. Not all rows give a size; the values are once, few, many and, for expanded clones, a class.

CDR3aa: CASSPGRGRENEKLFF
v_gene: TRBV4-1
j_gene: TRBJ1-4
abundance: NA

CDR3aa: CASSKPDYGGTGELFF
v_gene: TRBV5-8
j_gene: TRBJ2-2
abundance: NA

CDR3aa: CASRPSSPGGEQYF
v_gene: TRBV11-1
j_gene: TRBJ2-7
abundance: NA

CDR3aa: CASSARLAGGLETQYF
v_gene: TRBV19
j_gene: TRBJ2-5
abundance: NA

CDR3aa: CASSVEGATDTQYF
v_gene: TRBV9
j_gene: TRBJ2-3
abundance: once

CDR3aa: CASSLGQGNQPQHF
v_gene: TRBV7-9
j_gene: TRBJ1-5
abundance: NA

CDR3aa: CASTSDSPYGYTF
v_gene: TRBV28
j_gene: TRBJ1-2
abundance: NA

CDR3aa: CASMPSYNSPLHF
v_gene: TRBV2
j_gene: TRBJ1-6
abundance: NA

CDR3aa: CASSLAATGDAYEQYF
v_gene: TRBV11-2
j_gene: TRBJ2-7
abundance: NA

CDR3aa: CASSLVPDSFYEQYF
v_gene: TRBV5-5
j_gene: TRBJ2-7
abundance: NA

CDR3aa: CASKGLGYEQYF
v_gene: TRBV27
j_gene: TRBJ2-7
abundance: NA

CDR3aa: CASSYGGARTEQFF
v_gene: TRBV6-6
j_gene: TRBJ2-1
abundance: once

CDR3aa: CASSEQGSNQPQHF
v_gene: TRBV6-5
j_gene: TRBJ1-5
abundance: NA

CDR3aa: CASSPGTGNYEQYF
v_gene: TRBV5-4
j_gene: NA
abundance: NA

CDR3aa: CASSPTGEPYNEQFF
v_gene: TRBV7-2
j_gene: TRBJ2-1
abundance: NA

CDR3aa: CASSLRGSHSPLHF
v_gene: TRBV5-7
j_gene: TRBJ1-6
abundance: NA

CDR3aa: CASSHSGLAGYYEQYF
v_gene: TRBV14
j_gene: TRBJ2-7
abundance: NA

CDR3aa: CASSQGLVQVGELFF
v_gene: TRBV6-5
j_gene: TRBJ2-2
abundance: few

CDR3aa: CASSAARDRGGTYEQYF
v_gene: TRBV9
j_gene: TRBJ2-7
abundance: NA

CDR3aa: CASSASPGETYEQYF
v_gene: TRBV9
j_gene: TRBJ2-7
abundance: NA

CDR3aa: CSVSSGLYEQYF
v_gene: TRBV29-1
j_gene: TRBJ2-7
abundance: NA

CDR3aa: CASSRGMVRDEQFF
v_gene: TRBV11-2
j_gene: TRBJ2-1
abundance: few

CDR3aa: CAWSGGREPSEKLFF
v_gene: TRBV30
j_gene: TRBJ1-4
abundance: NA

CDR3aa: CASSDGGPLYF
v_gene: TRBV2
j_gene: TRBJ2-7
abundance: NA

CDR3aa: CASRSGLSDTQYF
v_gene: TRBV9
j_gene: TRBJ2-3
abundance: NA

CDR3aa: CASTFASGIETQYF
v_gene: TRBV2
j_gene: TRBJ2-5
abundance: NA

CDR3aa: CASSIVAGRNYGYTF
v_gene: TRBV19
j_gene: TRBJ1-2
abundance: NA